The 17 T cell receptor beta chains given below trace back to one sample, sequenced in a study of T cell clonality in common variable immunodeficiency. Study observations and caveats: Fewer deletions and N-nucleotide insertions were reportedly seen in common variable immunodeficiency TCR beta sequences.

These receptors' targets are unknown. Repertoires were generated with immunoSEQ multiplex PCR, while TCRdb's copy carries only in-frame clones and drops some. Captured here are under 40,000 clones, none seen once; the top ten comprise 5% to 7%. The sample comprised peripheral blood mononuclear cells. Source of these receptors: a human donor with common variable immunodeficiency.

CDR3: CASSPGQGYYEQYF. The CDR3 DNA, read in part, is TGTGCCAGCAGCCCAGGACAGGGGTACTACGAG. The genes are TRBV7-2 and TRBJ2-7; 9 bases are a match to TRBD1. The DNA ends 3 residues before the CDR3 does, and the rest of the CDR3 is filled in from the germline J gene. J lost 3 bases, V lost 5 bases, and 5 bases had no gene match. Germline values: CDR1 SGHTA, CDR2 FQGNSA. This CDR3 has 14 residues.

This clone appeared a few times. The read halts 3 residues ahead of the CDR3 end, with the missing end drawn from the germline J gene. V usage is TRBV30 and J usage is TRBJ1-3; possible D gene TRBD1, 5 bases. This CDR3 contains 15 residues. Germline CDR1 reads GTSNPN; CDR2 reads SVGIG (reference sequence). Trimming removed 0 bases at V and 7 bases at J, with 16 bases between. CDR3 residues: CAWSVYMDTANTIYF. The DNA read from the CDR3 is TGTGCCTGGAGTGTATATATGGACACAGCGAACACC.

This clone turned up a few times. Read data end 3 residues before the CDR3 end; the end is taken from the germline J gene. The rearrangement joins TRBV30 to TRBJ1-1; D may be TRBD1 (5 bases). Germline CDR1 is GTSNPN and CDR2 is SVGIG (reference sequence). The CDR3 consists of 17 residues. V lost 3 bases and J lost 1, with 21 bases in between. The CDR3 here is CAWSAPRGVRRNTEAFF. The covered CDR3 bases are TGTGCCTGGAGCGCGCCACGGGGGGTTCGGAGGAACACTGAA.

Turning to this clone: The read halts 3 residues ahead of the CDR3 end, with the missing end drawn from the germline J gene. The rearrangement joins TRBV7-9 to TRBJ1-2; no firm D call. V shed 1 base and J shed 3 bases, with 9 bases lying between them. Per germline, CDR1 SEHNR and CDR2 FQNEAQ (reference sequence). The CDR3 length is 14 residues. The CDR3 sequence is CASSLDLRYYGYTF. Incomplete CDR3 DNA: TGTGCCAGCAGCTTAGACCTTCGGTACTATGGC.

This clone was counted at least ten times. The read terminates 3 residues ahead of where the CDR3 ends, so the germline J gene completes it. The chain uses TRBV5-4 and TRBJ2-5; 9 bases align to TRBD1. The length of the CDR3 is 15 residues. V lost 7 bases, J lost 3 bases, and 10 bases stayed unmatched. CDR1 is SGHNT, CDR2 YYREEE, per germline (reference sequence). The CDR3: CASGATRDREETQYF. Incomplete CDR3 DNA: TGTGCCAGCGGAGCTACGCGGGACAGGGAAGAGACC.

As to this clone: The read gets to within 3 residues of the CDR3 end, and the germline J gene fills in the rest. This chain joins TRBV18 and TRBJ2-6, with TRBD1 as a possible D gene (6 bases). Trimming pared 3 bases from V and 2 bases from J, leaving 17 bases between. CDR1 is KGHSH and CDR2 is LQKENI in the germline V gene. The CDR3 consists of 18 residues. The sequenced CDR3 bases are TGTGCCAGCTCACCCAGGACAGCCTTAGACCCTGGGGCCAACGTC. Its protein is CASSPRTALDPGANV. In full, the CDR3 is CASSPRTALDPGANVLTF. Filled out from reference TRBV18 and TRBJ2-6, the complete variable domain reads NAGVMQNPRHLVRRRGQEARLRCSPMKGHSHVYWYRQLPEEGLKFMVYLQKENIIDESGMPKERFSAEFPKEGPSILRIQQVVRGDSAAYFCASSPRTALDPGANVLTFGAGSRLTVL.

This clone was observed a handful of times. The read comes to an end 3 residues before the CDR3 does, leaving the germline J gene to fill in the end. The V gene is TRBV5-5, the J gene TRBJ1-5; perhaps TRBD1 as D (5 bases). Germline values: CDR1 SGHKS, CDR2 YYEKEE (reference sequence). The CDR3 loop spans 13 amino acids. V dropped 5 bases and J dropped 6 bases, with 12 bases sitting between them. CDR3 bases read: TGTGCCAGCAGTCAGGGAATAAGTCAGCCC. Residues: CASSQGISQP. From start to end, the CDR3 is CASSQGISQPQHF.

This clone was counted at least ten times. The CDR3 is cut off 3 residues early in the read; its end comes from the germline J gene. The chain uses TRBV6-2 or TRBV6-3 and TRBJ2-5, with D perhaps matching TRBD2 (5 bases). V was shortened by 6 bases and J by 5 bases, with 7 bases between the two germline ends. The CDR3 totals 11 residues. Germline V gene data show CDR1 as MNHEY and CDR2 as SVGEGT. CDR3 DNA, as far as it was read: TGTGCCAGCAGGGGCGGGGAGACC. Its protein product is CASRGGET. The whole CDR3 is CASRGGETQYF.

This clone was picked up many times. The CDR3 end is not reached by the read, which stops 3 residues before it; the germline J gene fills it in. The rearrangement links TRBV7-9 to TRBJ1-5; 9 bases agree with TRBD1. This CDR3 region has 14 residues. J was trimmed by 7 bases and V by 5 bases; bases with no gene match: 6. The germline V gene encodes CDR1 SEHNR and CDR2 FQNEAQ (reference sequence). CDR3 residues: CASSQTGGTQPQHF. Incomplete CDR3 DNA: TGTGCCAGCAGCCAAACAGGGGGCACGCAGCCC.

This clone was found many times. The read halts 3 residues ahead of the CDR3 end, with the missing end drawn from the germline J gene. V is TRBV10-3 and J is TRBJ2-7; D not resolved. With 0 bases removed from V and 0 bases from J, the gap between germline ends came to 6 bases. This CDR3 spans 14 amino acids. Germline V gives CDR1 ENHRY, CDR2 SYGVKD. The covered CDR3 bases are TGTGCCATCAGTGAGTCAACAGACTCCTACGAG. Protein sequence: CAISESTDSYE. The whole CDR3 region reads CAISESTDSYEQYF.

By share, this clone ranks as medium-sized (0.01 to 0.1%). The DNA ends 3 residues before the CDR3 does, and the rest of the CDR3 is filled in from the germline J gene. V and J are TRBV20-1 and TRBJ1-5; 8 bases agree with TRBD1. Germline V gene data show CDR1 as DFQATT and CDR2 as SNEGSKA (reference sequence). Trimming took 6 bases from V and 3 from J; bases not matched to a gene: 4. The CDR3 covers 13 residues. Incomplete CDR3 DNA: TGCAGTGCCGGACAGGGACACAATCAGCCC. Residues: CSAGQGHNQP. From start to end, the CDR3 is CSAGQGHNQPQHF.

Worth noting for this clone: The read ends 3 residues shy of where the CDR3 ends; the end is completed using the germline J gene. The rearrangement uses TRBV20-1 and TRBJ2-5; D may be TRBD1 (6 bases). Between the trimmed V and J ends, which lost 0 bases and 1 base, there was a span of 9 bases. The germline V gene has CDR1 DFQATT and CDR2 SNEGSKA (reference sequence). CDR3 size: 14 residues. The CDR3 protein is CSARDLRGQETQYF. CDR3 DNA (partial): TGCAGTGCTAGAGATCTCAGGGGCCAAGAGACC.

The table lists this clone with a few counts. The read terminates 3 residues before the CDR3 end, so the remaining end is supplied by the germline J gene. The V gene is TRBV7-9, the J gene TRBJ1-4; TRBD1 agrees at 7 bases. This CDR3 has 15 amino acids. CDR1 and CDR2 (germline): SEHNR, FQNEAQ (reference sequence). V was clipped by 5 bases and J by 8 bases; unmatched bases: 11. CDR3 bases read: TGTGCCAGCAGCCTGTACAGTGGAGGGGGCGAAAAA. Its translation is CASSLYSGGGEK. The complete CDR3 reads CASSLYSGGGEKLFF.

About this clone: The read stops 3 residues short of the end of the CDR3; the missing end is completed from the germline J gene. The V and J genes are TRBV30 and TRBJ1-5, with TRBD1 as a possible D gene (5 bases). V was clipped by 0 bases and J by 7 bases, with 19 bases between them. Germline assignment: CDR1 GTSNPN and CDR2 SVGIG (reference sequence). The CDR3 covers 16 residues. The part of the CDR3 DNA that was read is TGTGCCTGGAGTGTCGGGCAGCTCTTACCAGGGCAGCCC. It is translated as CAWSVGQLLPGQP. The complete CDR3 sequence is CAWSVGQLLPGQPQHF.

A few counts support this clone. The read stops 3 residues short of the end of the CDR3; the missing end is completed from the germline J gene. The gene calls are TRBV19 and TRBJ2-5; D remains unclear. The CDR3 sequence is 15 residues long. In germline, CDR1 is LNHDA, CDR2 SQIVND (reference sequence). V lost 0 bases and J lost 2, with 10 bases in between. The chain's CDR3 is CASSIDWAVQETQYF. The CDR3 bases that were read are TGTGCCAGTAGTATAGATTGGGCAGTGCAAGAGACC.

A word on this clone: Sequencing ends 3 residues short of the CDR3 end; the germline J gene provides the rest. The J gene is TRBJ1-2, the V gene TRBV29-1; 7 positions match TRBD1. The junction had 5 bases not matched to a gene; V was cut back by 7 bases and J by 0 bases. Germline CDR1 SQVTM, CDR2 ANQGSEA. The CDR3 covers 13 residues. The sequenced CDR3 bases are TGCAGCGCCGCGGGACAGCCTAACTATGGC. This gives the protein CSAAGQPNYG. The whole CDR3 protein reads CSAAGQPNYGYTF. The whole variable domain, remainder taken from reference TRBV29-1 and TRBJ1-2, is SAVISQKPSRDICQRGTSLTIQCQVDSQVTMMFWYRQQPGQSLTLIATANQGSEATYESGFVIDKFPISRPNLTFSTLTVSNMSPEDSSIYLCSAAGQPNYGYTFGSGTRLTVV.

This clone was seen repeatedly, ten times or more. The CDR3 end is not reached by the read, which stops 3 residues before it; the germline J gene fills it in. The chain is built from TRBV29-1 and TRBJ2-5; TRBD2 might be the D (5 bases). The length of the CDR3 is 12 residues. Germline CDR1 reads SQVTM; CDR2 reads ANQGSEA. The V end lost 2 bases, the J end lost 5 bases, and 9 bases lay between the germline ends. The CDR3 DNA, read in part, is TGCAGCGTTGAACCGGGGAAGGAGACC. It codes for CSVEPGKET. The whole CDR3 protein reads CSVEPGKETQYF. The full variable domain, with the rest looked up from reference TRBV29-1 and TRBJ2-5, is SAVISQKPSRDICQRGTSLTIQCQVDSQVTMMFWYRQQPGQSLTLIATANQGSEATYESGFVIDKFPISRPNLTFSTLTVSNMSPEDSSIYLCSVEPGKETQYFGPGTRLLVL.